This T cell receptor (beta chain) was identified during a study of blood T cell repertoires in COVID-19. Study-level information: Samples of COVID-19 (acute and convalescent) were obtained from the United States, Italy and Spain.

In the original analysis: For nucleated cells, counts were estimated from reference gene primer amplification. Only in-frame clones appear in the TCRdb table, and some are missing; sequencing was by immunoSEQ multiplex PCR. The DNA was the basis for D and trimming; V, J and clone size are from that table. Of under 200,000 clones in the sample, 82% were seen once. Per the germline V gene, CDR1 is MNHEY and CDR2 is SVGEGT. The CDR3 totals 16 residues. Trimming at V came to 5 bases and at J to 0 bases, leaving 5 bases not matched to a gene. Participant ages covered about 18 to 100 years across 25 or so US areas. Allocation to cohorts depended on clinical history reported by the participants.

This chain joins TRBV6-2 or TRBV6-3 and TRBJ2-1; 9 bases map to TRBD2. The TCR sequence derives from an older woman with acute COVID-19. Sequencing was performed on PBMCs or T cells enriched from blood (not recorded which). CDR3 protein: CASSRPTSGSYNEQFF. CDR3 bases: TGTGCCAGCAGTCGCCCGACTAGCGGCTCCTACAATGAGCAGTTCTTC.